What follows are 5 T cell receptor beta chains derived from one specimen sequenced in a study of T-cell memory formation after mild COVID-19. TCRdb recomputed calls from the 5' RACE reads with MiXCR, one row per CDR3 protein. The sample yields roughly 150,000 distinct CDR3 sequences, roughly 15% seen once. The sample taken for sequencing was PBMCs or a T cell subset sorted from them (not recorded which). The receptors originated from an adult woman who had mild COVID-19 (a few samples of this study predate the infection). Cell type and time point are not known.

The V and J genes are TRBV24-1 and TRBJ2-3; TRBD1 matches at 7 bases. This CDR3 comprises 13 residues. The trim removed 5 bases at V and 6 bases at J, leaving 4 bases unmatched. CDR1 KGHDR and CDR2 SFDVKD come from the germline V gene. The CDR3 DNA reads as TGTGCCACCAGTGGACAGGGATGGGATACGCAGTATTTT. Translated: CATSGQGWDTQYF.

The V gene is TRBV7-3, the J gene TRBJ1-1; the match to TRBD1 covers 8 bases. Germline V gene sequence: CDR1 SGHTA, CDR2 FQGTGA. With 5 bases clipped from V and 5 bases from J, the junction kept 7 bases outside the gene matches. The CDR3 extends over 14 amino acids. Here the CDR3 reads CASSPQGDGTEAFF. The CDR3 DNA sequence: TGTGCCAGCAGCCCACAGGGGGACGGAACTGAAGCTTTCTTT.

The gene calls are TRBV7-6 and TRBJ2-1; D perhaps matches TRBD2 (6 bases). Trimming removed 1 base at V and 9 bases at J, with 10 bases between. The germline gives CDR1 SGHVS, CDR2 FNYEAQ. The CDR3 totals 13 residues. CDR3 protein: CASSLGEAIEQFF. The CDR3 region has the DNA TGTGCCAGCAGCTTAGGGGAGGCCATTGAGCAGTTCTTC. Using reference TRBV7-6 and TRBJ2-1 for the parts outside the CDR3, the full variable domain is GAGVSQSPRYKVTKRGQDVALRCDPISGHVSLYWYRQALGQGPEFLTYFNYEAQQDKSGLPNDRFSAERPEGSISTLTIQRTEQRDSAMYRCASSLGEAIEQFFGPGTRLTVL.

This clonotype showed up just a few times. This chain links TRBV2 with TRBJ1-2; 7 bases match TRBD1. V trimming: 7 bases; J trimming: 4 bases; junction bases outside the gene matches: 9. Germline V gene data show CDR1 as SNHLY and CDR2 as FYNNEI. The CDR3 has 14 amino acids. CDR3 region: CASNFDRASYGYTF. The CDR3 nucleotides are TGTGCCAGCAACTTTGACAGGGCTAGCTATGGCTACACCTTC.

The rearrangement uses TRBV30 and TRBJ1-2, with D possibly TRBD1 on 5 matching bases. With 7 bases removed from V and 2 bases from J, the gap between germline ends came to 14 bases. The CDR3 covers 13 residues. Germline V gives CDR1 GTSNPN, CDR2 SVGIG (reference sequence). In nucleotides, the CDR3 is TGTGCCTTGGGGACCGAAGTAAACTATGGCTACACCTTC. It encodes CALGTEVNYGYTF.